Below are 29 T cell receptor beta chains sequenced from a single sample in a study of blood T cell repertoires in COVID-19. Only in-frame clones appear in the TCRdb table, and some are missing; sequencing was by immunoSEQ multiplex PCR. The data contain roughly 160,000 clones, approximately 86% of them singletons. The sample was peripheral blood. All receptors derive from a man in his 60s with COVID-19, enrolled during active disease.

The V and J genes are TRBV19 and TRBJ1-1; weak D call: TRBD1 (5 bases). The germline V and J ends were trimmed by 2 bases and 2 bases, with 15 bases remaining between them. CDR3 length: 16 residues. Germline V gives CDR1 LNHDA, CDR2 SQIVND (reference sequence). The CDR3: CASSIQGRGQNTEAFF. CDR3 DNA: TGTGCCAGTAGTATACAGGGAAGGGGCCAAAACACTGAAGCTTTCTTT.

This rearrangement joins TRBV11-3 to TRBJ1-1, with D perhaps matching TRBD1 (6 bases). Germline values: CDR1 SGHNT, CDR2 YENEEA. The CDR3 is 14 amino acids. The ends were cut back, 1 base at V and 5 bases at J, with 11 bases in the middle. CDR3 in amino acids: CASSLVAGETEAFF. CDR3 sequence (DNA): TGTGCCAGCAGCTTAGTGGCAGGGGAGACTGAAGCTTTCTTT.

CDR3: CASTSLAEQFF. CDR3 DNA: TGTGCCAGCACCTCCCTTGCGGAGCAGTTCTTC. This rearrangement joins TRBV3-1 (or the pseudogene TRBV3-2) to TRBJ2-1; D is uncertain. The CDR3 covers 11 residues. V dropped 7 bases and J dropped 10 bases, with 11 bases sitting between them. Germline CDR1 and CDR2: LGHDT and YNNKEL (reference sequence).

J is TRBJ2-1 and V is TRBV7-2; no clear D gene. The CDR3 runs 16 residues. Per germline, CDR1 SGHTA and CDR2 FQGNSA. Deletions cut 2 bases from V and 0 bases from J, with 11 bases between. The CDR3 is CASSLSSAASYNEQFF. The CDR3 DNA reads as TGTGCCAGCAGCTTATCTTCCGCGGCCTCCTACAATGAGCAGTTCTTC.

This clone has a handful of counts. CDR3 loop: CASSSRTELYEQYF. CDR3 DNA: TGTGCCAGCAGCTCAAGGACAGAACTCTACGAGCAGTACTTC. This chain links TRBV11-2 with TRBJ2-7; D is perhaps TRBD1 (6 bases). Deletions cut 4 bases from V and 3 bases from J, with 13 bases between. Germline V gene data show CDR1 as SGHAT and CDR2 as FQNNGV. The CDR3 totals 14 residues.

The chain combines TRBV7-8 with TRBJ2-7, with TRBD1 identical over 7 bases. V lost 5 bases and J lost 1; bases outside the gene matches: 5. The germline CDR1 and CDR2 sequences are SGHVS and FQNEAQ. The CDR3 spans 14 residues. CDR3 amino acids: CASSPLQGSYEQYF. The CDR3 region has the DNA TGTGCCAGCAGCCCTCTACAGGGGTCCTACGAGCAGTACTTC.

The chain combines TRBV4-1 with TRBJ2-1, with 7 bases matching TRBD2. This CDR3 is built from 21 residues. V lost 2 bases, J lost 0 bases, and 19 bases stayed unmatched. CDR1 MGHRA and CDR2 YSYEKL come from the germline V gene. The CDR3 protein is CASSQPRLAGNTRSSYNEQFF. The CDR3 DNA is TGCGCCAGCAGCCAACCCCGACTAGCAGGAAACACAAGGAGCTCCTACAATGAGCAGTTCTTC.

The genes are TRBV14 and TRBJ1-4, with a possible D match to TRBD1 (5 bases). The V gene lost 4 bases and the J gene lost 6 bases, with 12 bases spanning the gap. Germline CDR1 reads SGHDN; CDR2 reads FVKESK. The CDR3 is 14 residues long. This chain's CDR3 is CASSPRVGDEKLFF. CDR3 DNA: TGTGCCAGCAGCCCCAGGGTCGGCGATGAAAAACTGTTTTTT. Full variable domain (missing parts from reference TRBV14 and TRBJ1-4): EAGVTQFPSHSVIEKGQTVTLRCDPISGHDNLYWYRRVMGKEIKFLLHFVKESKQDESGMPNNRFLAERTGGTYSTLKVQPAELEDSGVYFCASSPRVGDEKLFFGSGTQLSVL.

The chain carries TRBV10-3 and TRBJ1-1; D unclear. The CDR3 covers 13 residues. V lost 5 bases and J 5 bases, leaving 12 bases between the germline ends. Germline V gives CDR1 ENHRY, CDR2 SYGVKD. Here the CDR3 DNA reads TGTGCCATCAGTCAGGAGGGAAAGACTGAAGCTTTCTTT. Protein sequence: CAISQEGKTEAFF.

CDR3 protein: CASSTPTGSYGYTF. For the CDR3, the DNA is TGTGCCAGCAGCACCCCCACAGGGTCCTATGGCTACACCTTC. The rearrangement joins TRBV28 to TRBJ1-2; perhaps TRBD1 as D (6 bases). CDR1 and CDR2 from the germline V gene are MDHEN and SYDVKM. The V end was cut by 6 bases, the J end by 4 bases, with 15 bases between. The CDR3 runs 14 residues.

J is TRBJ1-2 and V is TRBV6-4; 11 bases align to TRBD1. This CDR3 has 14 amino acids. V shed 5 bases and J 4 bases; nucleotides not matched to a gene: 3. CDR1 MRHNA and CDR2 SNTAGT come from the germline V gene. CDR3 loop: CASSPGTGGYGYTF. CDR3 DNA: TGTGCCAGCAGTCCCGGGACAGGGGGCTATGGCTACACCTTC.

J is TRBJ2-5 and V is TRBV9, with 8 bases fitting TRBD2. This CDR3 comprises 16 residues. Looked up from germline, CDR1 is SGDLS and CDR2 is YYNGEE. J gave up 5 bases and V 0 bases, and 9 bases lay outside the gene matches. The CDR3 region is CASSVANSGKGETQYF. CDR3 coding DNA: TGTGCCAGCAGCGTAGCTAATAGCGGGAAGGGCGAGACCCAGTACTTC. Based on the CDR3 plus reference TRBV9 and TRBJ2-5, the full variable domain is DSGVTQTPKHLITATGQRVTLRCSPRSGDLSVYWYQQSLDQGLQFLIQYYNGEERAKGNILERFSAQQFPDLHSELNLSSLELGDSALYFCASSVANSGKGETQYFGPGTRLLVL.

The chain links TRBV7-2 to TRBJ1-2; D gene ambiguous. The CDR3 length is 12 residues. Germline V gene lookup returns CDR1 SGHTA and CDR2 FQGNSA. Trimming shortened V by 5 bases and J by 8 bases, and 12 bases separated the two germline ends. The CDR3 sequence is CASSENPQGYTF. The CDR3, as DNA: TGTGCCAGCAGCGAGAATCCCCAAGGCTACACCTTC.

In its sample, this clone was seen once. The rearrangement joins TRBV27 to TRBJ2-3, with 15 bases lining up with TRBD2. J gave up 6 bases and V 9 bases, and 16 bases lay outside the gene matches. Germline V gene lookup returns CDR1 MNHEY and CDR2 SMNVEV (reference sequence). This CDR3 region has 18 residues. In DNA form, the CDR3 reads TGTGCCAGTACCCCACGCGGACTAGCGGGGGGGCCTTGGGATACGCAGTATTTT. This encodes CASTPRGLAGGPWDTQYF.

V is TRBV6-5 and J is TRBJ2-7, with 7 bases matching TRBD1. J lost 0 bases, V lost 5 bases, and 4 bases had no gene match. CDR3 length equals 14 residues. Looked up from germline, CDR1 is MNHEY and CDR2 is SVGAGI. DNA of the CDR3: TGTGCCAGCAGTAGACAGGGTACCTCCTACGAGCAGTACTTC. It translates to CASSRQGTSYEQYF.

Worth noting for this clone: One junction end does not reproduce the germline sequence, and a read error may be involved. The V gene is TRBV7-8, the J gene TRBJ1-2; D not resolved. This CDR3 region has 12 residues. Germline loops: CDR1 SGHVS, CDR2 FQNEAQ. CDR3: CASSPLTGSLPF. The CDR3 DNA reads TGTGCCAGCAGCCCCCTCACGGGGAGTCTCCCCTTC.

J is TRBJ1-3 and V is TRBV18; 8 nucleotides line up with TRBD1. The germline gives CDR1 KGHSH, CDR2 LQKENI. This CDR3 region has 16 residues. The ends lost 4 bases at V and 2 bases at J; junction bases unmatched: 7. The CDR3 is CASSLGQGGPGNTIYF. The CDR3 DNA is TGTGCCAGCTCACTCGGACAGGGCGGCCCTGGAAACACCATATATTTT.

The V and J genes are TRBV18 and TRBJ2-5; TRBD2 matches 8 bases. Germline V gene data show CDR1 as KGHSH and CDR2 as LQKENI. V trimming: 0 bases; J trimming: 4 bases; junction bases outside the gene matches: 7. This CDR3 region has 16 residues. CDR3 DNA: TGTGCCAGCTCACCACCGTCCCGGGGGGGCGGAGAGACCCAGTACTTC. Protein: CASSPPSRGGGETQYF.

Notes on this clone: One end of the junction does not line up with germline, which may come from a read error. The CDR3 region is CASSLSGGGGDTQYF. For the CDR3, the DNA is TGTGCTAGCAGCTTATCTGGGGGCGGGGGAGATACGCAGTATTTT. V and J are TRBV7-7 and TRBJ2-3; maybe TRBD2 (7 bases). The germline gives CDR1 SSHAT, CDR2 FNYEAQ (reference sequence). The CDR3 length is 15 residues.

The rearrangement joins TRBV5-4 to TRBJ2-5; D call uncertain. The CDR3 has 14 amino acids. Germline loops: CDR1 SGHNT, CDR2 YYREEE (reference sequence). Trimming removed 1 base at V and 0 bases at J, with 7 bases between. The CDR3 nucleotides read TGTGCCAGCAGCTTGTTGACAAACCAAGAGACCCAGTACTTC. Translated, it gives CASSLLTNQETQYF.

The V and J genes are TRBV7-9 and TRBJ1-4, with D perhaps matching TRBD1 (5 bases). This CDR3 is built from 16 residues. Trimming stripped 1 base from V and 7 bases from J, with 16 bases between. Germline CDR1 SEHNR, CDR2 FQNEAQ (reference sequence). The CDR3 DNA follows: TGTGCCAGCAGCTTAGACCCAGGGTTCAATACTGAAAAACTGTTTTTT. Its protein is CASSLDPGFNTEKLFF. Full variable domain (outside the CDR3, taken from reference TRBV7-9 and TRBJ1-4): DTGVSQNPRHKITKRGQNVTFRCDPISEHNRLYWYRQTLGQGPEFLTYFQNEAQLEKSRLLSDRFSAERPKGSFSTLEIQRTEQGDSAMYLCASSLDPGFNTEKLFFGSGTQLSVL.

This chain links TRBV6-1 with TRBJ1-6; D remains ambiguous. V shed 1 base and J shed 12 bases, with 10 bases lying between them. The CDR3 totals 13 residues. The germline V gene encodes CDR1 MNHNS and CDR2 SASEGT. The DNA for the CDR3 is TGTGCCAGCAGTGAAGGATCACACCTACCCCTCCACTTT. This sequence encodes CASSEGSHLPLHF.

With respect to this clone: This same CDR3 is encoded by further DNA sequences in the sample. V and J are TRBV7-2 and TRBJ2-7; D is unresolved. The CDR3 is 14 amino acids. The V end lost 5 bases, the J end lost 0 bases, and 11 bases lay between the germline ends. Germline V gene sequence: CDR1 SGHTA, CDR2 FQGNSA. CDR3 loop: CASSPRFGSYEQYF. DNA for the CDR3: TGTGCCAGCAGCCCCCGCTTCGGCTCCTACGAGCAGTACTTC.

This chain joins TRBV24-1 and TRBJ2-3; TRBD1 matches 11 bases. The CDR3 runs to 16 residues. J was trimmed by 0 bases and V by 5 bases; bases with no gene match: 3. Looked up from germline, CDR1 is KGHDR and CDR2 is SFDVKD. The CDR3 region is CATSAGTGGSTDTQYF. In DNA form, the CDR3 reads TGTGCCACCAGTGCCGGGACAGGGGGAAGCACAGATACGCAGTATTTT.

The V gene is TRBV4-3, the J gene TRBJ1-1; D is ambiguous. Germline V gene data show CDR1 as LGHNA and CDR2 as YSLEER. V gave up 1 base and J gave up 0 bases, with 9 bases separating them. The length of the CDR3 is 15 residues. As DNA, the CDR3 is TGCGCCAGCAGCCAAGCCCTGGCCCTGAACACTGAAGCTTTCTTT. It translates to CASSQALALNTEAFF.

This chain uses TRBV19 with TRBJ2-5, with D perhaps matching TRBD2 (5 bases). Germline assignment: CDR1 LNHDA and CDR2 SQIVND (reference sequence). The CDR3 sequence is 14 residues long. V shed 3 bases and J shed 5 bases, with 13 bases lying between them. The CDR3 is CASSIRPPGETQYF. The CDR3 DNA follows: TGTGCCAGTAGTATTCGACCTCCGGGGGAGACCCAGTACTTC.

This chain connects TRBV4-3 to TRBJ2-5; a weak D match, TRBD2 (5 bases). This CDR3 has 15 amino acids. Trimming stripped 1 base from V and 5 bases from J, with 14 bases between. Germline assignment: CDR1 LGHNA and CDR2 YSLEER. The CDR3 region is CASSQVNSASETQYF. CDR3 in DNA: TGCGCCAGCAGCCAAGTCAATTCGGCTAGCGAGACCCAGTACTTC.

Remarks on this clone: A junction end diverges from the germline sequence, so it may reflect a read error. This rearrangement joins TRBV4-2 to TRBJ2-7; D might be TRBD1 (5 bases). The length of the CDR3 is 17 residues. Germline V lookup: CDR1 LGHNA, CDR2 YNFKEQ. The DNA for the CDR3 is TGTGCCAGCAGCCAAGATCTCGACACAGGTTACTCCAACGAGCAGTACTTC. It encodes CASSQDLDTGYSNEQYF.

The chain carries TRBV7-6 and TRBJ1-1; no clear D gene. CDR1 and CDR2 (germline): SGHVS, FNYEAQ. The CDR3 contains 14 residues. Deletions cut 3 bases from V and 6 bases from J, with 14 bases between. The CDR3 DNA reads as TGTGCCAGCAGCTTCAACGCCCAAGAGGCTGAAGCTTTCTTT. It specifies CASSFNAQEAEAFF.